This T cell receptor beta chain came from a study of T cell responses to AZD1222 COVID-19 vaccine. On this clone itself: Its target is not known.

Assay used: immunoSEQ multiplex PCR; TCRdb lists only in-frame clones, some missing. The profile shows just over 70,000 clones, 85% of them singletons. Study-wide findings and caveats: Epitopes outside B.1.351 and B.1.1.7 mutated regions reportedly drew nearly half of spike TCRs. Most donors were white British, females outnumbered males, and clonal diversity was possibly underestimated. Spike-specific TCR repertoires showed rising breadth and depth after two AZD1222 doses.

Here the sequenced sample was peripheral blood, taken on day 0 of AZD1222 vaccination. The origin of this receptor is an adult in good health.

The CDR3 nucleotides read TGTGCCAGCAGCTTGGCCCCACAGGGATATAATTCACCCCTCCACTTT. It is translated as CASSLAPQGYNSPLHF. The rearrangement links TRBV5-4 to TRBJ1-6, with D tentatively TRBD1 (6 bases). This CDR3 spans 16 amino acids. Trimming took off 0 bases at V and 4 bases at J, with 11 bases between the two ends. Germline V gene data show CDR1 as SGHNT and CDR2 as YYREEE (reference sequence). Full variable domain (remainder filled in from reference TRBV5-4 and TRBJ1-6): ETGVTQSPTHLIKTRGQQVTLRCSSQSGHNTVSWYQQALGQGPQFIFQYYREEENGRGNFPPRFSGLQFPNYSSELNVNALELDDSALYLCASSLAPQGYNSPLHFGNGTRLTVT.